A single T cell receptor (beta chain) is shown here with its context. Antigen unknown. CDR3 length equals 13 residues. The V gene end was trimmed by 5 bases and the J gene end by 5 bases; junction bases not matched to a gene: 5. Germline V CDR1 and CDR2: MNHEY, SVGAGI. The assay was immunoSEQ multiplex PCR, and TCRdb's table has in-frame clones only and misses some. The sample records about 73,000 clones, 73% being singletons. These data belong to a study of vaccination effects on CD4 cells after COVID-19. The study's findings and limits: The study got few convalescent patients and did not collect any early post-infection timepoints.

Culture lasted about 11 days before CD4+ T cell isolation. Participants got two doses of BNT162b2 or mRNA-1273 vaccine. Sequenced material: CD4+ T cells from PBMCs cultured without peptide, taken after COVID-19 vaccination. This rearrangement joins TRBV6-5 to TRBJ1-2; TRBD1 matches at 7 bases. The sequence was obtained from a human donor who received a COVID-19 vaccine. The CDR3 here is CASSPSQGYGYTF. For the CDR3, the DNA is TGTGCCAGCAGTCCATCACAGGGGTATGGCTACACCTTC.